A single TCR beta chain is shown here with its context. The antigen remains undetermined. The junction had 2 bases not matched to a gene; V was cut back by 4 bases and J by 4 bases. This CDR3 region has 13 residues. Germline V gene data show CDR1 as SGHDN and CDR2 as FVKESK. These data originate in a study of cytomegalovirus exposure and HLA in healthy donors. Study conclusions and caveats: A prior analysis recorded that most TCR beta V segments were productive about 87% or about 30% of the time.

Both 60 Vbeta primers and 13 Jbeta primers went into the PCR. Assay: immunoSEQ multiplex PCR; the TCRdb copy retains only in-frame clones and omits some. The sample is made up of 20,000 or so clones, and the top ten hold about a fifth of it. The J gene is TRBJ1-2, the V gene TRBV14; TRBD1 matches 8 bases. The origin of this receptor is a man between 60 and 75 years old in good health and CMV-seropositive. The sequenced sample consisted of PBMCs. CDR3 protein: CASSPDRVYGYTF. In nucleotides, the CDR3 is TGTGCCAGCAGCCCGGACAGGGTCTATGGCTACACCTTC.